Below, one T cell receptor (beta chain) is given with its context. This specimen belongs to a study of blood T cell repertoires in COVID-19. On the study more broadly: T cells, B-cell-depleted T cells, or PBMCs supplied cDNA or gDNA.

The CDR3 is made up of 14 amino acids. J was trimmed by 8 bases and V by 3 bases; bases with no gene match: 7. CDR1 SGHRS and CDR2 YFSETQ come from the germline V gene. The authors' processing: Estimation of nucleated cell counts was performed using reference gene primer amplification. Libraries were prepared by immunoSEQ multiplex PCR; TCRdb keeps only in-frame clonotypes and omits some of them. D and trimming come from the DNA, and the V and J calls and clone size come from that table. The sample consists of some 340,000 clones, 85% of them appearing once. The genes are TRBV5-1 and TRBJ2-1; TRBD2 matches at 8 bases. This receptor was obtained from a woman between 18 and 29 years old with acute or convalescent COVID-19. Sequenced sample: peripheral blood. The CDR3 nucleotides are TGCGCCAGCAGCTCCGGGACTAGAGGCGATGAGCAGTTCTTC. Protein: CASSSGTRGDEQFF.